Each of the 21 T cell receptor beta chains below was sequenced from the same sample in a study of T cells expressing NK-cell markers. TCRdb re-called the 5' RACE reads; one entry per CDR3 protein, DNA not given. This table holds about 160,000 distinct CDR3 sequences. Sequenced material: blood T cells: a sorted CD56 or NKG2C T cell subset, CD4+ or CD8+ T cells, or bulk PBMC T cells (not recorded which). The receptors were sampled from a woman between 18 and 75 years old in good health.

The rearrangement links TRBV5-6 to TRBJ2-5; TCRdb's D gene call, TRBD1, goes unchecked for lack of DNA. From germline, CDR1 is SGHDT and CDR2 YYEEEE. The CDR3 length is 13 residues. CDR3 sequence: CASSSLNRGAQYF.

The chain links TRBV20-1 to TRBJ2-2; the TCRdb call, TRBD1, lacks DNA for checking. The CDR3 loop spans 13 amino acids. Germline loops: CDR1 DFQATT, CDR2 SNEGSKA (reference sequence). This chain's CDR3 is CSAGRDNTGELFF.

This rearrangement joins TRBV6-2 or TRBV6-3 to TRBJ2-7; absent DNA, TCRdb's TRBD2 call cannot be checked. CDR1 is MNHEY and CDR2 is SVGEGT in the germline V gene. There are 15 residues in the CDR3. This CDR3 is CASRTGLPVSYEQYF.

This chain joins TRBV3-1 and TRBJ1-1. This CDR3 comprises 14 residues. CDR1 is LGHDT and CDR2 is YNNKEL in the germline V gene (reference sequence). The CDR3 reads CASSQDLGRVEAFF.

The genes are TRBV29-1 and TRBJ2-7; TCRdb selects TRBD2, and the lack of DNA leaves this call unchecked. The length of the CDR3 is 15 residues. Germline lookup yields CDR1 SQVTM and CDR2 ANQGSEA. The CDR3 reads CSVTSSGRVAYEQYF.

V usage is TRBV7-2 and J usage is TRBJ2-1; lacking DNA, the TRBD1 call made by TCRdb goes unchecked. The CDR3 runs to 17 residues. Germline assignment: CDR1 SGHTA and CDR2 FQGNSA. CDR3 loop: CASIPASGTPLYNEQFF.

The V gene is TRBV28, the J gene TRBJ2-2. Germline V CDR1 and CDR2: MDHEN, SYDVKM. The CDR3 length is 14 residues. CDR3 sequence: CASSLPEVAGELFF.

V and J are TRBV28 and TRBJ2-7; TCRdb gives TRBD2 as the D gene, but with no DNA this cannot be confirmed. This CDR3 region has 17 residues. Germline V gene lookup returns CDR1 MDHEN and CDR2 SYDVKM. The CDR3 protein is CASSGAAPTSLPLEQYF.

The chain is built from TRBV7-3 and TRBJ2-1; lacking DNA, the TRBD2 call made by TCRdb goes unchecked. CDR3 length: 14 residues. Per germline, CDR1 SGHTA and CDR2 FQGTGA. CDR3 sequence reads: CASSLTGPPNEQFF.

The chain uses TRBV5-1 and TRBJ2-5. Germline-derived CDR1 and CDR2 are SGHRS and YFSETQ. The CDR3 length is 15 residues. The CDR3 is CASSLVGDPEETQYF.

CDR3: CASSLGGVGSGTEAFF. The genes are TRBV12-3 or TRBV12-4 and TRBJ1-1. The CDR3 spans 16 residues.

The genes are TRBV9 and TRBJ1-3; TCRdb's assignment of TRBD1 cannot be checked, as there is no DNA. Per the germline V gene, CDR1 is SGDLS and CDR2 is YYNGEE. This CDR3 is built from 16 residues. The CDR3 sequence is CASSVGQGLSGNTIYF.

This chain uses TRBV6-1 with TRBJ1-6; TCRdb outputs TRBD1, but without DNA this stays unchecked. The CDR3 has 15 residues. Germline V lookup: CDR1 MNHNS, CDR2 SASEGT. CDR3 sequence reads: CASSRQGMSNSPLHF.

This chain's CDR3 is CASRKNGRNQETQYF. J is TRBJ2-5 and V is TRBV19; the D call from TCRdb, TRBD1, cannot be confirmed without DNA. This CDR3 has 15 amino acids. Germline V lookup: CDR1 LNHDA, CDR2 SQIVND (reference sequence).

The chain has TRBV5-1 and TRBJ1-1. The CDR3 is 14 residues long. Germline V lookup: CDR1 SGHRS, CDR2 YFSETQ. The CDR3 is CASSPGRVNTEAFF.

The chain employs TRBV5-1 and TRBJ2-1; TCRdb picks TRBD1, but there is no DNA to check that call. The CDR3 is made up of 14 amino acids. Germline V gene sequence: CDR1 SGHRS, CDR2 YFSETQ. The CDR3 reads CASSFGGGDNEQFF.

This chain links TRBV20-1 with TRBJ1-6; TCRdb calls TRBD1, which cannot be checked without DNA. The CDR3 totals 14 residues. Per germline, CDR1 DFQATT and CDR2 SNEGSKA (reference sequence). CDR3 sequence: CSARVPGSDSPLHF.

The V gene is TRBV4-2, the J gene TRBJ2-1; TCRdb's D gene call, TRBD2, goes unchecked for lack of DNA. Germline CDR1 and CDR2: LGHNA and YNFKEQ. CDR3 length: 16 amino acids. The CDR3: CASTTGIAGGHNEQFF.

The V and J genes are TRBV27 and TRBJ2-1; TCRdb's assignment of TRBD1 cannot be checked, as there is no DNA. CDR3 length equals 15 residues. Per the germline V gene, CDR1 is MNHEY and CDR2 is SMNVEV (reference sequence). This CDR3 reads CASSSLSGTTLSQFF.

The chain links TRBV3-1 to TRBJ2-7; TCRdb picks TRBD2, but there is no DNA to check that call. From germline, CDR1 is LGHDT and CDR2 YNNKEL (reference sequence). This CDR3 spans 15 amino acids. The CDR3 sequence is CASSLLGRGDYEQYF.

The CDR3 loop is CASSQDLGRTRNNEQFF. This sequence joins TRBV3-1 and TRBJ2-1. The CDR3 spans 17 residues. Germline CDR1 LGHDT, CDR2 YNNKEL (reference sequence).